One and the same sample provided the 26 T cell receptor beta chains below, sequenced in a study of blood T cell repertoires in COVID-19. Data came from immunoSEQ multiplex PCR; TCRdb stores just in-frame clones and leaves some out. The data show over 65,000 clones, about three quarters seen once. Sequenced material: peripheral blood. Every receptor here comes from a human donor in a cohort sampled during active COVID-19.

This clone was recorded only once. This chain connects TRBV7-7 to TRBJ2-3; TRBD2 agrees at 13 bases. CDR1 is SSHAT, CDR2 FNYEAQ, per germline (reference sequence). The CDR3 totals 18 residues. The trim removed 5 bases at V and 0 bases at J, leaving 8 bases unmatched. The CDR3 DNA is TGTGCCAGCAGCCGAGGACTAGCGGGAGCCCTAAGCACAGATACGCAGTATTTT. Encoded protein: CASSRGLAGALSTDTQYF.

The rearrangement uses TRBV5-4 and TRBJ2-6, with 8 bases identical to TRBD1. Per germline, CDR1 SGHNT and CDR2 YYREEE (reference sequence). The J segment lost 3 bases and the V segment lost 4 bases, leaving 6 bases of the junction unmatched. There are 16 residues in the CDR3. CDR3 sequence: CASSPWTGSGANVLTF. The CDR3 bases are TGTGCCAGCAGCCCCTGGACAGGGAGTGGGGCCAACGTCCTGACTTTC.

This clone was observed once. The gene calls are TRBV6-5 and TRBJ2-7; possibly TRBD1 for D (6 bases). The CDR3 has 15 amino acids. Per the germline V gene, CDR1 is MNHEY and CDR2 is SVGAGI. Trimming took off 7 bases at V and 5 bases at J, with 21 bases between the two ends. The CDR3 DNA is TGTGCCAGCACCGGCGACAGGTCCTTTTCTGACGAGCAGTACTTC. Amino acids: CASTGDRSFSDEQYF.

The DNA of the CDR3 is TGTGCCATCAGCGGAGCGGGGGGCCGGCTACAAGAGACCCAGTACTTC. It encodes CAISGAGGRLQETQYF. V is TRBV10-3 and J is TRBJ2-5; the match to TRBD2 covers 9 bases. This CDR3 region has 16 residues. With 6 bases clipped from V and 2 bases from J, the junction kept 10 bases outside the gene matches. Germline V gene data show CDR1 as ENHRY and CDR2 as SYGVKD.

This clone was seen only a few times. The chain has TRBV6-2 or TRBV6-3 and TRBJ2-3, with a weak D call TRBD1 (5 bases). CDR1 and CDR2 from the germline V gene are MNHEY and SVGEGT. The CDR3 is 15 residues long. The V and J ends lost 0 bases and 3 bases respectively, with 10 bases between them. The CDR3 loop is CASSYSEQGTDTQYF. The CDR3 DNA reads as TGTGCCAGCAGTTACTCAGAGCAGGGTACAGATACGCAGTATTTT.

This clone was seen just once. The rearrangement uses TRBV7-9 and TRBJ2-5; TRBD2 might be the D (6 bases). CDR3 length: 13 residues. In germline, CDR1 is SEHNR, CDR2 FQNEAQ (reference sequence). V was trimmed by 6 bases and J by 2 bases, leaving 10 bases between them. The CDR3 DNA reads as TGTGCCAGCAGTCGGAGCGGGCAAGAGACCCAGTACTTC. This codes for CASSRSGQETQYF.

The chain's CDR3 is CASSVGQGEGNTIYF. CDR3 sequence (DNA): TGTGCCAGCAGCGTAGGACAGGGGGAAGGAAACACCATATATTTT. This rearrangement joins TRBV9 to TRBJ1-3; 9 bases fit TRBD1. Per germline, CDR1 SGDLS and CDR2 YYNGEE. This CDR3 has 15 amino acids. Trimming took 0 bases from V and 4 from J; bases not matched to a gene: 2.

The chain joins TRBV15 to TRBJ2-6; possibly TRBD1 for D (6 bases). This CDR3 has 18 residues. V lost 0 bases and J lost 0, with 12 bases in between. Per the germline V gene, CDR1 is LNHNV and CDR2 is YYDKDF (reference sequence). The CDR3 bases are TGTGCCACCAGCAGAGATGGGGGCCGGATCTCTGGGGCCAACGTCCTGACTTTC. This gives the protein CATSRDGGRISGANVLTF.

This chain connects TRBV2 to TRBJ2-7; 7 nucleotides agree with TRBD1. With V trimmed by 9 bases and J by 2 bases, 7 bases remained unmatched. CDR3 length: 13 residues. The germline gives CDR1 SNHLY, CDR2 FYNNEI. This chain's CDR3 is CASSSDRAYEQYF. DNA of the CDR3: TGTGCCAGTTCTTCTGACAGGGCCTACGAGCAGTACTTC. Full variable domain (missing parts from reference TRBV2 and TRBJ2-7): EPEVTQTPSHQVTQMGQEVILRCVPISNHLYFYWYRQILGQKVEFLVSFYNNEISEKSEIFDDQFSVERPDGSNFTLKIRSTKLEDSAMYFCASSSDRAYEQYFGPGTRLTVT.

Remarks on this clone: This sample also contains other DNA sequences that code for the same CDR3. V usage is TRBV6-5 and J usage is TRBJ1-1; weak D call: TRBD1 (5 bases). Germline CDR1 reads MNHEY; CDR2 reads SVGAGI. V was shortened by 6 bases and J by 5 bases, with 19 bases between the two germline ends. The CDR3 consists of 15 residues. In DNA form, the CDR3 reads TGTGCCAGCAGGCAGCATTCGGGGGGTTCGACTGAAGCTTTCTTT. As protein: CASRQHSGGSTEAFF.

The chain recombines TRBV18 with TRBJ1-3; D gene unclear. Trimming took 2 bases from V and 0 from J, leaving 8 bases between them. The V gene's germline CDR1 is KGHSH and CDR2 LQKENI. The CDR3 totals 15 residues. CDR3 residues: CASSPSQSSGNTIYF. CDR3 DNA: TGTGCCAGCTCACCATCACAAAGCTCTGGAAACACCATATATTTT.

In its sample, this clone was seen a few times. This sample includes further DNA sequences coding for the same CDR3. The chain links TRBV6-5 to TRBJ1-2; tentatively, D is TRBD1 (5 bases). This CDR3 has 13 residues. Germline loops: CDR1 MNHEY, CDR2 SVGAGI. The V end was cut by 2 bases, the J end by 3 bases, with 7 bases between. The CDR3 is CASSYGADYGYTF. In DNA, the CDR3 is TGTGCCAGCAGTTACGGGGCAGACTATGGCTACACCTTC.

The chain recombines TRBV5-4 with TRBJ2-2; TRBD2 agrees at 9 bases. The CDR3 has 16 amino acids. Germline V gene sequence: CDR1 SGHNT, CDR2 YYREEE (reference sequence). J lost 0 bases, V lost 4 bases, and 4 bases had no gene match. The CDR3, as DNA: TGTGCCAGCAGCCGGTTAGCGGGGGCGAACACCGGGGAGCTGTTTTTT. Its translation is CASSRLAGANTGELFF.

The rearrangement joins TRBV10-2 to TRBJ2-4; D unclear. The CDR3 extends over 12 amino acids. Germline V gene data show CDR1 as WSHSY and CDR2 as SAAADI. V lost 2 bases and J 7 bases, leaving 6 bases between the germline ends. CDR3 region: CASSEGRNIQYF. The CDR3 DNA is TGCGCCAGCAGTGAGGGTCGGAACATTCAGTACTTC.

This clone was recorded only once. The chain has TRBV7-8 and TRBJ2-5, with unresolved D. Looked up from germline, CDR1 is SGHVS and CDR2 is FQNEAQ. The V end lost 5 bases, the J end lost 4 bases, and 14 bases lay between the germline ends. The CDR3 length is 14 residues. The CDR3: CASSMSRVSETQYF. The CDR3 nucleotides are TGTGCCAGCAGCATGAGTCGAGTATCAGAGACCCAGTACTTC.

CDR3 nucleotide sequence: TGTGCCAGCAGTCCTCCCGAGGTGAATCAGCCCCAGCATTTT. This codes for CASSPPEVNQPQHF. The chain uses TRBV28 and TRBJ1-5; no reliable D call. The CDR3 has 14 residues. The germline V and J ends were trimmed by 5 bases and 4 bases, with 12 bases remaining between them. Germline V gives CDR1 MDHEN, CDR2 SYDVKM.

The chain links TRBV5-4 to TRBJ1-1; tentative D call: TRBD1 (5 bases). Germline V gene data show CDR1 as SGHNT and CDR2 as YYREEE (reference sequence). Between the trimmed V and J ends, which lost 4 bases and 11 bases, there was a span of 21 bases. This CDR3 has 14 residues. As DNA, the CDR3 is TGTGCCAGCAGCCACCCGACAGAAAGTTTGGAGGCTTTCTTT. This codes for CASSHPTESLEAFF.

This chain joins TRBV28 and TRBJ2-7; 9 nucleotides align to TRBD2. The CDR3 extends over 16 amino acids. V was clipped by 5 bases and J by 6 bases; unmatched bases: 14. Germline lookup yields CDR1 MDHEN and CDR2 SYDVKM. The CDR3 sequence is CASSPYSGSLFREQYF. CDR3 DNA sequence: TGTGCCAGCAGTCCGTATAGCGGGAGTCTCTTTCGCGAGCAGTACTTC. Combining the CDR3 with reference TRBV28 and TRBJ2-7 gives the whole variable domain DVKVTQSSRYLVKRTGEKVFLECVQDMDHENMFWYRQDPGLGLRLIYFSYDVKMKEKGDIPEGYSVSREKKERFSLILESASTNQTSMYLCASSPYSGSLFREQYFGPGTRLTVT.

This sequence joins TRBV11-2 and TRBJ1-2; D perhaps matches TRBD1 (6 bases). Germline loops: CDR1 SGHAT, CDR2 FQNNGV. The V end lost 3 bases, the J end lost 8 bases, and 10 bases lay between the germline ends. This CDR3 comprises 12 residues. The CDR3, as DNA: TGTGCCAGCAGCTTGACAGGATTGGGCTACACCTTC. The encoded protein is CASSLTGLGYTF.

V gene TRBV5-4 combines with J gene TRBJ2-1, with TRBD1 identical over 9 bases. Trimming removed 4 bases from V and 5 bases from J; junction bases left unmatched: 7. Germline CDR1 reads SGHNT; CDR2 reads YYREEE (reference sequence). There are 15 residues in the CDR3. Here the CDR3 DNA reads TGTGCCAGCAGCCCGGGACAGGGTTATAACAATGAGCAGTTCTTC. Its translation: CASSPGQGYNNEQFF.

This chain connects TRBV5-1 to TRBJ1-1, with D perhaps TRBD1 (5 bases). Trimming shortened V by 1 base and J by 5 bases, and 12 bases separated the two germline ends. Germline CDR1 reads SGHRS; CDR2 reads YFSETQ. CDR3 size: 14 residues. The CDR3 nucleotides read TGCGCCAGCAGCTTGTCGACAGTCGGTACTGAAGCTTTCTTT. It translates to CASSLSTVGTEAFF.

The chain combines TRBV7-6 with TRBJ2-5; 9 bases line up with TRBD2. The CDR3 is 15 amino acids. Trimming at V came to 3 bases and at J to 2 bases, leaving 4 bases not matched to a gene. Germline CDR1 SGHVS, CDR2 FNYEAQ. As DNA, the CDR3 is TGTGCCAGCAGCTTCGGCGGGGGGGAACAAGAGACCCAGTACTTC. Its translation is CASSFGGGEQETQYF.

This clone was detected a few times. The chain carries TRBV5-6 and TRBJ2-7; D might be TRBD2 (5 bases). In germline, CDR1 is SGHDT, CDR2 YYEEEE. CDR3 size: 16 residues. V was shortened by 4 bases and J by 1 base, with 18 bases between the two germline ends. CDR3 DNA: TGTGCCAGCAGCACCTGGTGGGCCGGGGAATCCTACGAGCAGTACTTC. It is translated as CASSTWWAGESYEQYF.

V is TRBV10-3 and J is TRBJ1-2; D remains unclear. The CDR3 has 14 amino acids. Germline V gene lookup returns CDR1 ENHRY and CDR2 SYGVKD. V was cut by 3 bases and J by 4 bases, with 12 bases left in between. The CDR3 loop reads CAISDGSIGYGYTF. The CDR3 bases are TGTGCCATCAGTGACGGGTCTATCGGCTATGGCTACACCTTC.

The chain is built from TRBV6-6 and TRBJ1-5; no clear D gene. CDR3 length equals 12 residues. The V end was cut by 4 bases, the J end by 10 bases, with 11 bases between. The V gene's germline CDR1 is MNHNY and CDR2 SVGAGI (reference sequence). DNA for the CDR3: TGTGCCAGCAGTTCCCCTAGATTACCCCAGCATTTT. This translates into CASSSPRLPQHF.

This clone was observed a few times. The chain combines TRBV6-5 with TRBJ1-2, with D uncertain. Trimming took 5 bases from V and 8 from J, leaving 15 bases between them. Germline assignment: CDR1 MNHEY and CDR2 SVGAGI. CDR3 length equals 13 residues. The CDR3 sequence is CASSTEGSRGYTF. The CDR3 DNA is TGTGCCAGCAGTACCGAGGGCTCTAGGGGCTACACCTTC.